This T cell receptor beta chain was profiled in a study of T cells in Graves' hyperthyroidism and ophthalmopathy. Using RNA transcripts as the source, TCR beta CDR3 regions were amplified. HTBI primers were the set used in a first-round RT-PCR of the TCR CDR3. MiXCR, applied by TCRdb to the multiplex PCR reads, yields one record per CDR3 protein. The data show around 600,000 distinct CDR3 sequences, approximately 15% seen once. This clonotype was found many times. Trimming left V 5 bases short and J 9 bases short, with 8 bases between. This CDR3 is built from 11 residues. This TCR was sampled from a woman between 25 and 40 years old with Graves' hyperthyroidism. The gene calls are TRBV12-3 or TRBV12-4 and TRBJ2-1; no firm D call. The sequenced material came from blood. The CDR3 reads CASSAVIEQFF. CDR3 nucleotides: TGTGCCAGCAGTGCTGTTATTGAGCAGTTCTTC.